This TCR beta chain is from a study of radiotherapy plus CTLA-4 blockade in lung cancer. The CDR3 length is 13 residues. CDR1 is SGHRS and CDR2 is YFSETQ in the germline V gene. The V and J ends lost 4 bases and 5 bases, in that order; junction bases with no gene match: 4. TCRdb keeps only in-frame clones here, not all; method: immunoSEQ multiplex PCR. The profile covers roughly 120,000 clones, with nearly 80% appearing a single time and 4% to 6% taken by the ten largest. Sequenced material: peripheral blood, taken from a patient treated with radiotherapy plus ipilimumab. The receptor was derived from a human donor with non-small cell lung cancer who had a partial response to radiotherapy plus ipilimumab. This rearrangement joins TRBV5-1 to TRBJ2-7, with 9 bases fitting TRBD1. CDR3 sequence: CASSPRTGDEQYF. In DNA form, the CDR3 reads TGCGCCAGCAGCCCCCGGACAGGGGACGAGCAGTACTTC.